This T cell receptor beta chain was identified during a study of beta chain features in type 1 diabetes (dated by TCRdb to between 2018 and 2020). At the level of the whole study: Mean age, gender distribution, total cell number and subset yield did not differ between patients and healthy donors. A total of 85 million to 140 million sorted cells were examined across all samples, and a strong correlation was observed between cell number per subset and RNA yield. In the study, recently diagnosed type 1 diabetes patients and matched healthy donors were compared on the TCRB repertoires of their sorted circulating CD4+ T cell subsets. Regulatory and stem cell-like memory subsets were obtained from only 8 patients and roughly 8 healthy donors, while naive and central memory subsets were obtained from all 30 or so donors.

Remarks on this clone: The clone's antigen remains unknown. There are no base qualities to consult, and no much larger clone falls within one base.

Each donor gave one peripheral blood draw, averaging roughly 0.11 L, which was collected into heparinised tubes. Naive, central memory, regulatory and stem cell-like memory CD4+ T cells were sorted on a BD FACSAria II using a panel including CD45RO, CCR7, CD25, CD127, CD95 and CD27. All sorted populations exceeded 95% purity. PBMCs were isolated right away by Lymphoprep density gradient centrifugation and were stained directly, without culture. To minimize batch effects, samples were stained and sorted in pairs, one healthy donor with one patient per experiment. The entire isolated RNA was reverse transcribed using the High Capacity cDNA Reverse Transcription Kit, and thus expressed TCRB transcripts were sequenced. Deep immunoSEQ sequencing was performed on naive, central memory and regulatory T cell samples, with an average of approximately 4 million total reads per sample. Sorted cells were lysed in RLT buffer, and RNA was extracted using DNase-treated RNeasy Micro or Mini kits according to cell number. Each cell subset was processed on its own to prevent cross-contamination, while patient and healthy donor samples were processed together. The immunoSEQ multiplex PCR was used to amplify TCRB sequences from cDNA, yielding 87-bp fragments that span the CDR3 region. Sequencing of the amplicons was performed on the Illumina HiSeq platform. Per the source publication's procedure: PCR bias was corrected computationally using synthetic template baselines, and reads within Hamming distance 2 were collapsed, with unmergeable singletons discarded. Reads were aligned against IMGT to assign V, D and J genes, CDR3 length and insertions or deletions at six rearrangement sites. Within each subset, clonotype counts were normalized to sorted cell number, after which true diversity and Gini coefficients were computed with the tcR R package. The overlap coefficient, calculated on TCRB nucleotide sequences, was used to quantify repertoire sharing. Out-of-frame TCRB sequences from naive cells were analyzed as a proxy for the pre-selection repertoire. Imported from immuneACCESS, the table was reduced by TCRdb to in-frame sequences with V and J called. These copies leave out some clones; in studies compared against another copy, an unresolved V gene accounts for under half, and the cause of the remainder is not known. The DNA was the basis for D and trimming; V, J and clone size are from that table. The sample contains some 660,000 clones, around 15% of them found a single time. 0.035% to 0.045% of the sample comes from the top ten.

The full study reports these points: Naive, central memory and regulatory TCRB repertoires appeared more similar among patients than among healthy donors. Only small numbers of individuals were included in the HLA sub-analyses, which left unresolved whether HLA type had any influence on TCRB rearrangement. Because cDNA rather than genomic DNA was sequenced, highly expressing activated cells could have been over-represented, although no difference in activation and CD3 levels was found between groups. Shorter templates might have been favored by PCR, but patient and control samples were amplified and corrected together, so both groups would have been affected equally by any skew. Fewer insertions and more nucleotide deletions at VDJ recombination sites were observed in patients with type 1 diabetes, implying thymic rearrangement abnormalities. A moderate but significant shortening of TCRB CDR3 length was observed in type 1 diabetes patients in all four CD4+ subsets.

The sequenced sample consisted of naive CD4+ T cells from blood. In light of the paper, this sample's cell subset or site label describes: true naive CD4+ T cells. This clonotype was sampled from a man aged 18 to 29 with type 1 diabetes.

The CDR3 region: CASSIGQGWDTQYF. The nucleotide sequence reads TGTGCCAGTAGTATTGGACAGGGGTGGGATACGCAGTATTTT. In this chain, TRBV19 is recombined with TRBJ2-3, and TRBD1 aligns with 9 junction nucleotides. Germline trimming: 3 bases from V, 6 bases from J; junction bases outside gene matches: 4. The germline V gene (reference sequence) specifies LNHDA as CDR1 and SQIVND as CDR2. The CDR3 holds 14 amino acids from the cysteine to the phenylalanine. This entry keeps only the CDR3 DNA: 42 bases, framed from base 1.